This T cell receptor (beta chain) was profiled in a study of cytomegalovirus exposure and HLA in healthy donors (dated by TCRdb to 2017 to 2019). Background for the entire study: According to a later analysis, the 110 or so validation repertoires were produced on the same platform as the roughly 700 repertoires of the first cohort. The study combined high-throughput TCR immunosequencing, statistical association of individual TCRs with disease status, and machine learning to predict cytomegalovirus infection status. Besides the first cohort of 550 to 750 subjects, a separate validation cohort made up of 120 or so different subjects was used. The aim of the study was to test whether cataloging public T cell receptors could identify signatures of past pathogen exposure.

Notes on this clone: Its specific antigen is unknown. Base qualities are not at hand, and no much larger clone is one base apart.

From V the trimming removes 6 bases and from J it removes 3 bases, while the gene matches leave 5 bases of the junction unaccounted for. The cysteine opens and the phenylalanine closes a CDR3 of 14 amino acids. Kept here is only the CDR3 DNA, which spans 42 bases and is read in frame from base 1. CDR1 and CDR2 were assigned from the germline V gene as MNHNS and SASEGT. The library was prepared using the immunoSEQ multiplex PCR assay. The authors' pipeline ran thus. To diagnose cytomegalovirus status from the catalog of TCR beta chain sequences, a statistical classification framework was built. The immuneACCESS repertoire file appears here via TCRdb, limited to in-frame rearrangements. These files lack a portion of the clones; in checked studies, under half of the deficit traces to unresolved V genes, and the cause of the others is not known. For V, J and clone size, that table is used; D and trimming come from the DNA. The sample contains about 120,000 clones, 85% to 90% of them found a single time. 2% to 2.5% of the sample is held by the ten biggest clonotypes.

General findings and caveats noted by the study authors: The classifier was reported to diagnose cytomegalovirus status with high specificity and sensitivity in both the original and validation cohorts. The study listed around 160 TCR beta chains as associated with cytomegalovirus. A later analysis lacked HLA typing for the validation cohort, so it scored co-occurrence in that cohort across all 120 or so repertoires. While some public TCRs were present in many individuals, most TCR sequences turned up only very rarely across donors. The authors suggested that the approach could potentially be extended to other disease states and immunological phenotypes. In a later analysis, TCRs clustered in the first cohort were found to also tend to co-occur in the 120 or so validation repertoires, with about 94% of cluster scores above 0. A few of the identified cytomegalovirus-associated TCR beta chains were confirmed in vitro to be specific for cytomegalovirus antigens.

The donors belonged to the validation cohort of 90 to 150 subjects, which was separate from the approximately 700-subject first cohort. Sample: PBMCs. This chain is built from TRBV6-1 and TRBJ2-5, with 9 junctional bases fitting TRBD1. The sequence came from a woman aged 25 to 39 in good health and CMV-seronegative. The CDR3 is CASSRDRAKETQYF. The nucleotides read TGTGCCAGCAGCCGGGACAGGGCGAAAGAGACCCAGTACTTC.